Listed here is a single TCR beta chain. The antigen it binds to is not known. Base quality data are lacking; no much larger clone is found one base away. Stable Graves' hyperthyroidism was defined as the absence of progression to ophthalmopathy over 18 months of follow-up. Hyperthyroidism patients were newly diagnosed, with disease duration under 2 months, and aged 18 to 65 years. Any patient with an uncontrolled infection, another autoimmune disease, pregnancy or lactation was excluded. Diagnoses relied on clinical symptoms, serum thyroxine and TRAb, thyroid ultrasound and orbital computed tomography. PBMCs were separated from 8 to 10 ml of fresh peripheral blood using Ficoll-Paque density gradient centrifugation. Total RNA was extracted using Trizol reagent, and RNA quality was assessed on an Agilent 2100 Bioanalyzer. Amplification of TCR beta CDR3 regions was carried out from RNA transcripts. For the first round of RT-PCR on the TCR CDR3, the HTBI primer set was used together with the Qiagen OneStep RT-PCR kit. A second multiplex PCR round built the libraries, followed by size selection and purification. The libraries were sequenced on an Illumina HiSeq2000 using paired-end 100 bp reads. For the original study's pipeline: SOAPnuke was used to process the raw data, with reads discarded if the reads contained adapters or uncalled bases, had a mean Phred below 15, or lacked an exact constant-primer or identifier match. COPE v1.2.5 was used to merge the high-quality paired reads, and each unique nucleotide sequence was defined as a clonotype. Clonotypes were aligned to IMGT TRBV, TRBD and TRBJ reference segments using MiTCR v1.1. The analysis included only V-J combinations with a frequency above 0.0001, which together covered 99.2% of the repertoires. A TCS score was defined as the ratio between F50 (clonal expansion) and ExV (chaos), using BLOSUM62-based TCRdist between CDR3 peptides within each V-J. Welch's t-statistics and random forest reduced around 520 V-J features to roughly 13, which were used in a naive Bayes classifier (R e1071). The public reads were quality trimmed at Q25 with fastp and then assembled into clones with MiXCR by TCRdb, keeping productive beta chains. Rows with a matching CDR3 protein are joined into one entry that keeps the most common DNA and genes. The V and J calls here are based on TCRdb, not the publication. The sample table holds hundreds of thousands of distinct CDR3 sequences, of which less than 15% were seen once. The ten most abundant clones make up approximately 10% of the sample.

CDR1 and CDR2 were assigned from the germline V gene as KGHDR and SFDVKD. Clipping removes 4 bases from V and 4 bases from J, with 16 as the unmatched junction base count. Including the terminal cysteine and phenylalanine, the CDR3 comprises 20 residues. Only CDR3 DNA is held: 60 bases, read in frame from base 1. These data are taken from a study of T cells in Graves' hyperthyroidism and ophthalmopathy (dated by TCRdb to about 2019). At the level of the whole study: Peripheral blood was sampled at the time of initial diagnosis, prior to any treatment. TCR V-J signatures able to tell the groups apart were searched for in a discovery cohort of approximately 95 patients, of whom about 40 had Graves' ophthalmopathy and roughly 59 had stable Graves' hyperthyroidism. Whether ophthalmopathy could be predicted prospectively was tested in an independent validation cohort made up of approximately 19 hyperthyroidism patients plus 17 patients who later progressed to ophthalmopathy. The 100 or so discovery patients were divided at random into training and test sets in a 7:3 ratio. Thyroid tissue and blood T-cell repertoires from six Graves' hyperthyroidism patients were also compared in the study. Following sampling, methimazole starting at 30 mg daily was given to hyperthyroidism patients, and high-dose intravenous methylprednisolone was given to ophthalmopathy patients. According to the paper, TCR Vbeta CDR3 sequencing was carried out on around 140 peripheral blood samples, which came from 40 to 45 ophthalmopathy, approximately 72 hyperthyroidism and roughly 17 progressor patients. Results and caveats for the whole study, not just this receptor: In validation, the model predicted progression to ophthalmopathy a median of about 6.8 months before onset, with over 60% sensitivity and around 76% specificity. No statistical method was used to set the sample size in advance, and investigators knew the group allocation. Most expanded thyroid clonotypes (frequency above 0.001) were also detected in blood, a finding suggesting that blood repertoires may reflect thyroid immune responses. In cross-validation, a model built on a 13 V-J signature told ophthalmopathy apart from stable hyperthyroidism with 85% to 90% sensitivity and roughly 81% specificity, and in testing the same model reached 80%/75%.

The receptor comes from a woman aged 18 to 35 with Graves' hyperthyroidism. Sequenced material: blood. The chain is encoded by TRBV24-1 joined to TRBJ2-2; TRBD2 lines up with 11 middle nucleotides. The sequence in DNA is TGTGCCACCAGTGACCAACCCACATATCTAGCGGGAGGTGCCACCGGGGAGCTGTTTTTT. This is translated as CATSDQPTYLAGGATGELFF.